This T cell receptor beta chain was sequenced for a study of beta chain features in type 1 diabetes. Whole-study results and caveats: Over-representation of high TCR-expressing cells was a possible consequence of cDNA sequencing. Shortening of TCRB CDR3s, moderate but significant, appeared in all four CD4+ subsets of Type 1 diabetes patients. VDJ junctions in type 1 diabetes patients carried more deletions and fewer insertions.

On this clone itself: Antigen: not known.

The V and J ends lost 6 bases and 5 bases respectively, with 10 bases between them. Germline CDR1 SNHLY, CDR2 FYNNEI. The CDR3 is 12 amino acids. What was sequenced were expressed TCRB transcripts, since all of the isolated RNA had been reverse transcribed. Sequenced by immunoSEQ multiplex PCR; TCRdb stores in-frame clones only, minus some. The table records over 700,000 clones, about 17% of them present only once. This clonotype was sampled from a young woman in good health. The J gene is TRBJ2-5, the V gene TRBV2, with D unclear. Sequencing was performed on naive CD4+ T cells from blood. The CDR3: CASSNTAETQYF. CDR3 nucleotides: TGTGCCAGCAGCAACACCGCCGAGACCCAGTACTTC.